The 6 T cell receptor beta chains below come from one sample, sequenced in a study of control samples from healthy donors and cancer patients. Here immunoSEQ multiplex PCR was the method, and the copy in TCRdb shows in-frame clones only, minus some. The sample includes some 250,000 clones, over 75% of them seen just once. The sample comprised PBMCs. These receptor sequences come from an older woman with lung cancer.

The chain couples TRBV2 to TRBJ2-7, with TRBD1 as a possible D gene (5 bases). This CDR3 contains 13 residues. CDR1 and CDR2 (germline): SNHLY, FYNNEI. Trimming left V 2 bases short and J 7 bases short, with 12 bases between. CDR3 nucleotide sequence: TGTGCCAGCAGTGAAAATGGGGCCCGGGAGCAGTACTTC. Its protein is CASSENGAREQYF.

Here the CDR3 reads CASRSGGSGYNEQFF. The CDR3 DNA is TGTGCCAGCAGGAGCGGGGGGTCGGGGTACAATGAGCAGTTCTTC. The genes are TRBV6-6 and TRBJ2-1, with 9 bases aligning to TRBD2. From germline, CDR1 is MNHNY and CDR2 SVGAGI (reference sequence). This CDR3 contains 15 residues. The trim removed 6 bases at V and 4 bases at J, leaving 7 bases unmatched.

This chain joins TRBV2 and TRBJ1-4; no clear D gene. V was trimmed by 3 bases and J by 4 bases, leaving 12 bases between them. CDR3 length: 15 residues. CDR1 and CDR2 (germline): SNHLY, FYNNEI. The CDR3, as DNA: TGTGCCAGCAGTGAGCAAAACAGAGATAATGAAAAACTGTTTTTT. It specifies CASSEQNRDNEKLFF.

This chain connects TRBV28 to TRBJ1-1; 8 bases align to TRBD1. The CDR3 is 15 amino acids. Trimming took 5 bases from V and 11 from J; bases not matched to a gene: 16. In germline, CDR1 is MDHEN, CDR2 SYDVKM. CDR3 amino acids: CASSHLQGASPGAFF. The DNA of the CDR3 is TGTGCCAGCAGTCACCTCCAGGGGGCTTCTCCGGGTGCTTTCTTT.

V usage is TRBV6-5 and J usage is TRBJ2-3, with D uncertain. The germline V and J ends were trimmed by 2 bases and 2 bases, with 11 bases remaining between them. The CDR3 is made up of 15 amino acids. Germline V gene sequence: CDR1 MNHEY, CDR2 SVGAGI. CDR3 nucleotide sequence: TGTGCCAGCAGTTACCAGGCCGCGGACACAGATACGCAGTATTTT. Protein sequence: CASSYQAADTDTQYF.

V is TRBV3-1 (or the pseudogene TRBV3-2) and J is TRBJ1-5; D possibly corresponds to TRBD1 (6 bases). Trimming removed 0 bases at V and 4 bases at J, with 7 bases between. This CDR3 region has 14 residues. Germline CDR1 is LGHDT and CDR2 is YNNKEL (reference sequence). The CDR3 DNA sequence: TGTGCCAGCAGCCAAGAACAGGGAAATCAGCCCCAGCATTTT. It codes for CASSQEQGNQPQHF.